The entry below describes one T cell receptor (beta chain). Its antigen is unknown. The entry originates in a study of OX40 agonist ivuxolimab in advanced cancers. The overall study: People who had prior anti-PD-1, anti-PD-L1 or anti-CTLA-4 therapy could take part, and around 43% had some.

Only in-frame clones appear in the TCRdb table, and some are missing; sequencing was by immunoSEQ multiplex PCR. Here the sample spans 95,000 to 110,000 clones, around 90% being singletons. Germline values: CDR1 GTSNPN, CDR2 SVGIG (reference sequence). V lost 0 bases and J lost 7, with 9 bases in between. The CDR3 is 13 residues long. Study findings and constraints: Clonal expansion was seen in CD4+ and CD8+ blood T cells by week 6 at 0.1 to 3.0 mg/kg.

The material sequenced was CD4+ or CD8+ T cells sorted from blood, taken in a trial of the OX40 agonist ivuxolimab. The receptor was isolated from an adult with an advanced solid tumor such as melanoma, head and neck, liver or kidney cancer. V usage is TRBV30 and J usage is TRBJ1-4; maybe TRBD1 (6 bases). CDR3 in amino acids: CAWSVQGTEKLFF. CDR3 bases: TGTGCCTGGAGTGTACAGGGTACTGAAAAACTGTTTTTT.